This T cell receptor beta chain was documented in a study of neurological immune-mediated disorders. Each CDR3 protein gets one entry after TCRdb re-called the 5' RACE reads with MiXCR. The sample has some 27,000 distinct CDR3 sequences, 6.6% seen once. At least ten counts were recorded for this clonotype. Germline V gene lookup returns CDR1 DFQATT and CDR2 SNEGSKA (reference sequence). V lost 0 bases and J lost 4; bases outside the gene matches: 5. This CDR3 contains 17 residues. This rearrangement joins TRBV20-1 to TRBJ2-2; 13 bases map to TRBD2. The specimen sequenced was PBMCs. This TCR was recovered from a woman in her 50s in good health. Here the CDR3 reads CSARDPRTSGGTGELFF. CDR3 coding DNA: TGCAGTGCTAGAGATCCCCGGACTAGCGGGGGCACCGGGGAGCTGTTTTTT.